Sequencing of this TCR beta chain was carried out in a study of T cell responses to AZD1222 COVID-19 vaccine. Findings and limits, study-wide: Clonal diversity was possibly underestimated, and white British individuals and females predominated among donors.

From germline, CDR1 is LNHDA and CDR2 SQIVND (reference sequence). The ends were cut back, 7 bases at V and 0 bases at J, with 22 bases in the middle. The CDR3 extends over 18 amino acids. Notes on this clone: The antigen remains undetermined.

Assay used: immunoSEQ multiplex PCR; TCRdb lists only in-frame clones, some missing. The sample consists of around 58,000 clones, approximately 79% of them appearing once. This sequence joins TRBV19 and TRBJ1-5; possible D gene TRBD1, 5 bases. The sequence derives from an adult in good health. Material: peripheral blood, obtained on day 0 of AZD1222 vaccination. CDR3 DNA: TGTGCCAGTACCGGCAATTCACCGGGGACGGGTAGCAATCAGCCCCAGCATTTT. Translating it yields CASTGNSPGTGSNQPQHF.